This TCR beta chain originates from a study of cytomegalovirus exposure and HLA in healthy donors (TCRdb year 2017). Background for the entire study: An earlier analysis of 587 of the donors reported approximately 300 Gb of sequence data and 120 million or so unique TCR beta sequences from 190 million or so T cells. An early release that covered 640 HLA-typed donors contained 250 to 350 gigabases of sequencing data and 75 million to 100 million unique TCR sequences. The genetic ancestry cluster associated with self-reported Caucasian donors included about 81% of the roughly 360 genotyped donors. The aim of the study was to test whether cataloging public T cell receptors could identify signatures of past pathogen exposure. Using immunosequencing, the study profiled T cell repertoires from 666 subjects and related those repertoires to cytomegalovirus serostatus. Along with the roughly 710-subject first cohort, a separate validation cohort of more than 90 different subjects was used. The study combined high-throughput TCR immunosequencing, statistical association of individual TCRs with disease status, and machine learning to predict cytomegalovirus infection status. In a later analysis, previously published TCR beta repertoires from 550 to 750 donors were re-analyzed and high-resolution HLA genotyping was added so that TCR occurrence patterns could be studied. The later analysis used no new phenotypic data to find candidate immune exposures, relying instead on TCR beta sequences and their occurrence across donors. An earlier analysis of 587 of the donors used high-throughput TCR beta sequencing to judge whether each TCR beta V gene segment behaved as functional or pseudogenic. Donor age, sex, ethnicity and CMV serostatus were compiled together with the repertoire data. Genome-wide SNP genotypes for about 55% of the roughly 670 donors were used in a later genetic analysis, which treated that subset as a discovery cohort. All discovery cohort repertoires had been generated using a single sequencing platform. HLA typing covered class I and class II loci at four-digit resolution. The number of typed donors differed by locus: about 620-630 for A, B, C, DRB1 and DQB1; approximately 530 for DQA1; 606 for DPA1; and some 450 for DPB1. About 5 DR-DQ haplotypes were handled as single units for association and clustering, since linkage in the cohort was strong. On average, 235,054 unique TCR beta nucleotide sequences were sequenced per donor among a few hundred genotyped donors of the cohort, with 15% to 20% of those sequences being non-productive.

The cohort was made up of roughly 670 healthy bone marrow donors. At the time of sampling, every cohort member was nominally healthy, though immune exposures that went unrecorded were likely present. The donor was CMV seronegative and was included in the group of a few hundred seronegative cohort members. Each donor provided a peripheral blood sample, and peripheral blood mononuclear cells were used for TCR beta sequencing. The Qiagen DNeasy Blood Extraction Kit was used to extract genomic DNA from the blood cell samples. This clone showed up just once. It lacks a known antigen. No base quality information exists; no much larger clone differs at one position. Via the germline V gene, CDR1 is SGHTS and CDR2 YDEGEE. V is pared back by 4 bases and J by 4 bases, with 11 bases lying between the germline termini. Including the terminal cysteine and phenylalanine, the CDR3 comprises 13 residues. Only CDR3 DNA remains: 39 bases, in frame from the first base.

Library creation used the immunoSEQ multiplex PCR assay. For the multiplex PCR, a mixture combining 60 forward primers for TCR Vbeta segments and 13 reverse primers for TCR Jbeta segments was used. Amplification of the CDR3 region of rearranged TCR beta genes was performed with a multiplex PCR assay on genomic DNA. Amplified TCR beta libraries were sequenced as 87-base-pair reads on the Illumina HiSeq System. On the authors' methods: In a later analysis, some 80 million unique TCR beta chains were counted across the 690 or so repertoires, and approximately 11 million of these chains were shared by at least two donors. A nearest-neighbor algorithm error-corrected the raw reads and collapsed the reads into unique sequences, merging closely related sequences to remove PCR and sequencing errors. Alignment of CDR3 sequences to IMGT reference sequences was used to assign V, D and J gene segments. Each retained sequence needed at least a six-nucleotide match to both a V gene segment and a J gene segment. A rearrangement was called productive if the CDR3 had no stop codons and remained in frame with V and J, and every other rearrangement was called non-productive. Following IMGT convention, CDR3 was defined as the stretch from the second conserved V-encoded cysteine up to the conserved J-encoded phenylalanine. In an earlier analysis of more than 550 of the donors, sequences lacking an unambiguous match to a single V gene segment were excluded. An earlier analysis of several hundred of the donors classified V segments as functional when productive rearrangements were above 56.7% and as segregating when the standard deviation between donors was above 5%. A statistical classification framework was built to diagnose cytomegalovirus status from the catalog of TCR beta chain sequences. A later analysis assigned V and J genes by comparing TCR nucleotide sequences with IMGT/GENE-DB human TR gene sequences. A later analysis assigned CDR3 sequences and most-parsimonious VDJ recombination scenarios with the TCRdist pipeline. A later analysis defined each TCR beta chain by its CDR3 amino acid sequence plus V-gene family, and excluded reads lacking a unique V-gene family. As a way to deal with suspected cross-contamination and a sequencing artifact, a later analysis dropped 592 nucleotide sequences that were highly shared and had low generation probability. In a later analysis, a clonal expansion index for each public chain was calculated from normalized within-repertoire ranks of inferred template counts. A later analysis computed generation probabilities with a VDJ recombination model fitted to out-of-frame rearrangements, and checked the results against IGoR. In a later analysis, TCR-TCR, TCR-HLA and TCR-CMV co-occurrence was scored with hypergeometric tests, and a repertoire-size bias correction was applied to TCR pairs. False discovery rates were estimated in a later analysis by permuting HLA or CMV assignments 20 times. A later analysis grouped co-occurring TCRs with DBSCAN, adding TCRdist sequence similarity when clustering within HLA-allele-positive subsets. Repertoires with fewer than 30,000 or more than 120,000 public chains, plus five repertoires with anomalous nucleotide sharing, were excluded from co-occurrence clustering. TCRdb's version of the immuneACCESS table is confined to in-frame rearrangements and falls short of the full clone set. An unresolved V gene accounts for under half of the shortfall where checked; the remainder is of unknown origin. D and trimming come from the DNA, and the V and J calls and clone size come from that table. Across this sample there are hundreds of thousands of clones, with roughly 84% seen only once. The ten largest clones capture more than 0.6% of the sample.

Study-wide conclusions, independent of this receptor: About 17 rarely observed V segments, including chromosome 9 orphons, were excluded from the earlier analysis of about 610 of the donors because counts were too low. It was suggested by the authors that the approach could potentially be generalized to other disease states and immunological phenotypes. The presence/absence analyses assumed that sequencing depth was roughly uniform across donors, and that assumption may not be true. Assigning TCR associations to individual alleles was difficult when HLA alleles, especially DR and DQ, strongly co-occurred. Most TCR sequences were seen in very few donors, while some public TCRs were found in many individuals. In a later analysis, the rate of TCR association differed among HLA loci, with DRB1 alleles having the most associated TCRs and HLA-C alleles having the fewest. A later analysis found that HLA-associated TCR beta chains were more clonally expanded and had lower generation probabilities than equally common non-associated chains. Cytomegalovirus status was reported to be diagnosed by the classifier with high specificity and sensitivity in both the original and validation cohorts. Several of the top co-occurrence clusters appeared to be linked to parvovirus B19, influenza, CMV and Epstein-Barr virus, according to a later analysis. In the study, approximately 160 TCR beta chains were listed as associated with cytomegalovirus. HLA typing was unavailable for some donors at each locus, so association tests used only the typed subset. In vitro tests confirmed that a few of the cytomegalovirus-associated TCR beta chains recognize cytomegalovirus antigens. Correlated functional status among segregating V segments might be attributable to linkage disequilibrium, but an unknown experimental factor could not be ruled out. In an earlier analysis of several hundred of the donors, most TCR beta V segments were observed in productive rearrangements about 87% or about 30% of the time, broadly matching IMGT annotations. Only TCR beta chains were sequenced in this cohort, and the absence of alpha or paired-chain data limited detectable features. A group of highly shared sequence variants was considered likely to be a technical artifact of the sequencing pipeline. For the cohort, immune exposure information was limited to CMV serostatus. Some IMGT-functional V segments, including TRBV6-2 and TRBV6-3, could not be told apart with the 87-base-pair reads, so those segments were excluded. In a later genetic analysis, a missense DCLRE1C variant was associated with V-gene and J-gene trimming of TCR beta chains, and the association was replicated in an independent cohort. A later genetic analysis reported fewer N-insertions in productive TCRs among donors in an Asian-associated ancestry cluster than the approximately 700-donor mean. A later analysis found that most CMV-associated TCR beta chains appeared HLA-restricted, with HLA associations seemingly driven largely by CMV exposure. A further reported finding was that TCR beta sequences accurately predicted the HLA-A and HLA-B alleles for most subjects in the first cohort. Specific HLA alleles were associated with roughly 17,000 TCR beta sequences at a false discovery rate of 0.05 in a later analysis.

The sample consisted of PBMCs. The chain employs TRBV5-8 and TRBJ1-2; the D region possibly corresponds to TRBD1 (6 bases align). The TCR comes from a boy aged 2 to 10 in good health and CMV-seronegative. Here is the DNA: TGTGCCAGCAGCCAGAGGACAGCCTATGGCTACACCTTC. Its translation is CASSQRTAYGYTF.